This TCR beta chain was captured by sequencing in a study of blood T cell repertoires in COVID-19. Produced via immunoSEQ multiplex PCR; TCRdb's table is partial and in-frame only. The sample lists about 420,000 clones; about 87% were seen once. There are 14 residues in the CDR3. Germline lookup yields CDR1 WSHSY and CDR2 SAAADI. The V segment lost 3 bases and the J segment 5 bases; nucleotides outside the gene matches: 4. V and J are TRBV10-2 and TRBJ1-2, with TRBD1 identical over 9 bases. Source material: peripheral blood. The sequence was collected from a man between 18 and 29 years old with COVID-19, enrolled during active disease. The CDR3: CASSDPGQGYGYTF. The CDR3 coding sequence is TGCGCCAGCAGTGACCCGGGACAGGGATATGGCTACACCTTC.